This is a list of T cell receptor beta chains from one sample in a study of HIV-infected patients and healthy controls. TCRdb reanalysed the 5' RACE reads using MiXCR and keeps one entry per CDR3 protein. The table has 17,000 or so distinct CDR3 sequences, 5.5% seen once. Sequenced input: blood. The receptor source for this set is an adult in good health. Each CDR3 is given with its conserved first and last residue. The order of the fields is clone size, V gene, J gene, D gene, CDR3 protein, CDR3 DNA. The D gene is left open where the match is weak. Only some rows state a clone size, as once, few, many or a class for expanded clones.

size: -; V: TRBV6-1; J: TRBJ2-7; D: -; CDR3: CASSEGSAGPYEQYF; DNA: TGTGCCAGCAGTGAGGGGTCGGCAGGGCCCTACGAGCAGTACTTC
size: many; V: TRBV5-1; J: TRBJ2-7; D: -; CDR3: CASSLVGGRGGEQYF; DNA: TGCGCCAGCAGCTTGGTCGGGGGGCGGGGAGGCGAGCAGTACTTC
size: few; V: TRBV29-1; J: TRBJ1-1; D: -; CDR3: CSVEEGPGPEAFF; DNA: TGCAGCGTTGAAGAGGGGCCCGGGCCTGAAGCTTTCTTT
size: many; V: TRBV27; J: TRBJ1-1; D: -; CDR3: CASSLYRAGTEAFF; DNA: TGTGCCAGCAGTTTGTACAGGGCAGGCACTGAAGCTTTCTTT
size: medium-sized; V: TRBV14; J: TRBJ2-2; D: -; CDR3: CASSQGTTSNPTGELFF; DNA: TGTGCCAGCAGCCAAGGGACTACCTCTAATCCCACCGGGGAGCTGTTTTTT
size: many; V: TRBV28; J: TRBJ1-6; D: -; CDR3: CASSHTAYSYNSPLHF; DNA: TGTGCCAGCAGTCACACAGCATACTCCTATAATTCACCCCTCCACTTT
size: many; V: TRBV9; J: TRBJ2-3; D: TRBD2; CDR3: CASSTRGGRYTQYF; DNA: TGTGCCAGCAGCACCCGGGGGGGCCGGTATACGCAGTATTTT
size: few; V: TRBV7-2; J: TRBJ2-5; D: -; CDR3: CASSSEPGAQETQYF; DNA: TGTGCCAGCAGCTCGGAGCCGGGCGCCCAAGAGACCCAGTACTTC
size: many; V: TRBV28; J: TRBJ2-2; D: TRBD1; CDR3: CASSRQGGAGELFF; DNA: TGTGCCAGCAGTCGACAGGGGGGCGCCGGGGAGCTGTTTTTT
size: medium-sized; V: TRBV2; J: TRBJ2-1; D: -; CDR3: CASSEAIGRPGYNEQFF; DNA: TGTGCCAGCAGTGAAGCCATTGGTCGACCAGGGTACAATGAGCAGTTCTTC
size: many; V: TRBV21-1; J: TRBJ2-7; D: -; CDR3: CASSKTTGTHYEQYF; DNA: TGTGCCAGCAGCAAGACGACAGGGACACACTACGAGCAGTACTTC